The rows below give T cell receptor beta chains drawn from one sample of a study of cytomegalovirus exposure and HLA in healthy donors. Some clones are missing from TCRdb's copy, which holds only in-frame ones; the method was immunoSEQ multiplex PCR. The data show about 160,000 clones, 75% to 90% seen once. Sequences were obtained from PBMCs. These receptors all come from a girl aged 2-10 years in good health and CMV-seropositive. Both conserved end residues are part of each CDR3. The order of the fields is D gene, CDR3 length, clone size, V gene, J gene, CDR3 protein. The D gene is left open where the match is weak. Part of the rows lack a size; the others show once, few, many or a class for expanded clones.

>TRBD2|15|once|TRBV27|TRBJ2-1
CASRAGTSGYNEQFF
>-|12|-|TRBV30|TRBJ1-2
CACTGSYAGYTF
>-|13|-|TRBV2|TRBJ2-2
CASRPDTEGELFF
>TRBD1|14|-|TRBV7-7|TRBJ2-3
CASSLDRGSDTQYF
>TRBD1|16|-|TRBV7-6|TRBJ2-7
CASSLRLTGDHYEQYF
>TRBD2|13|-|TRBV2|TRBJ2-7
CASRRGGTYEQYF
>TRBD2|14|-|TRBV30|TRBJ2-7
CAWSGAGGIYEQYF
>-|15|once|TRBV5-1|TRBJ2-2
CASSLISVNTGELFF
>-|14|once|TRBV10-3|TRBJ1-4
CAISDGGGGEKLFF
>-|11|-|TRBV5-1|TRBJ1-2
CASSSGVGYTF
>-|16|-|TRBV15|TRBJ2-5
CATSEPWDTGGETQYF
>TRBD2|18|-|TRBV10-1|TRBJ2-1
CASSEGTLAERLDNEQFF
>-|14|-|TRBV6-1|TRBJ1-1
CASLTGAGNTEAFF
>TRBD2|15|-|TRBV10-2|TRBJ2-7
CASSHSGRATYEQYF
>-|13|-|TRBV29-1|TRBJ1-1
CSVGGGRNTEAFF
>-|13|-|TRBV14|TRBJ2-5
CASSPRGRETQYF
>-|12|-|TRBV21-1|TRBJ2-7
CASSRNRAEQYF
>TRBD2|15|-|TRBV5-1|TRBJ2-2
CASSQPAGDTGELFF
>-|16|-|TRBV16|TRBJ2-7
CASSQSEEGAFYEQYF
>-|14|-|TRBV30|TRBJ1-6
CAWGPDSRYSPLHF
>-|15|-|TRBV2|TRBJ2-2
CASRSISGNTGELFF
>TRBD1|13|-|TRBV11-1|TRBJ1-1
CASSLMQGAEAFF
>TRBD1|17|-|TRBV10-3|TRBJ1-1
CAISEGTSGTGGTEAFF
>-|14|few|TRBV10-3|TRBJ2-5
CAISELLNELTQYF
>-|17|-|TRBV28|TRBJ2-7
CASSLGWGWPSPYGQYF
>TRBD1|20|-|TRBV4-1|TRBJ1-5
CASRGFRIHGTDHSNQPQHF
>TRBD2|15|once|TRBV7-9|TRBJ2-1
CASSPWTSGDNEQFF
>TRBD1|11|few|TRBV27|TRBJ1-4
CASSRGRKLFF
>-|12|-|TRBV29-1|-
CSVALQGYEQYF
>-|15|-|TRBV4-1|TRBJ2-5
CASSGASRSGETQYF
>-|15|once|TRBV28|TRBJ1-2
CASSLYQGGFYGYTF
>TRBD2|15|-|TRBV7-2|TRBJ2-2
CASSSDGGTTGELFF
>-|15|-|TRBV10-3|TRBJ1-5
CAISEGAGSNQPQHF
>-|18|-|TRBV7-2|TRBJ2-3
CASSRGVLGRGSTDTQYF
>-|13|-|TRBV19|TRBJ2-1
CASSPAVNNEQFF
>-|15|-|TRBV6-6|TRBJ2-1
CASSGGMAAYNEQFF
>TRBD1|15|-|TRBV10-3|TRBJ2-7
CAIRAGQGAYGKQYF
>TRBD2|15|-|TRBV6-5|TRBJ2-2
CASKMVAGATGELFF
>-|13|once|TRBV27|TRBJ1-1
CASSLRGAPEAFF
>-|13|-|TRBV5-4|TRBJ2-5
CASSSASGETQYF
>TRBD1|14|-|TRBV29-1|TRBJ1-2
CSVIPRTGVYGYTF
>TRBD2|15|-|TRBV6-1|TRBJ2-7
CASRETSGSIYEQYF